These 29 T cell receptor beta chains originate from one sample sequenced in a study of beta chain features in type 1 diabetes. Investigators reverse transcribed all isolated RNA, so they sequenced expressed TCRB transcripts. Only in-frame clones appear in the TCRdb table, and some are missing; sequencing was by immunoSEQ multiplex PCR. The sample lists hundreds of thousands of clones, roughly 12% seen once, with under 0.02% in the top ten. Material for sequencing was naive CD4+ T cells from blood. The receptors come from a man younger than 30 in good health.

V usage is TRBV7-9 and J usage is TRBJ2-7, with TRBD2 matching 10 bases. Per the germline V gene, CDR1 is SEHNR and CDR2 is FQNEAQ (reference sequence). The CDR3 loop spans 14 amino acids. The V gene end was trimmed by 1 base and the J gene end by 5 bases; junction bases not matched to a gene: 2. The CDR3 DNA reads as TGTGCCAGCAGCTTAGGTCTAGCGGGAGACGAGCAGTACTTC. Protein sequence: CASSLGLAGDEQYF.

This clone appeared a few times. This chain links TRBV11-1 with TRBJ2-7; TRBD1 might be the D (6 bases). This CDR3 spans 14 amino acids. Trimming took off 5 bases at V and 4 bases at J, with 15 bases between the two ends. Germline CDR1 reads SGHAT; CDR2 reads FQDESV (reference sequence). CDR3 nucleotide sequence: TGTGCCAGCAGCGTACAGGGAAATTCGTACGAGCAGTACTTC. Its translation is CASSVQGNSYEQYF.

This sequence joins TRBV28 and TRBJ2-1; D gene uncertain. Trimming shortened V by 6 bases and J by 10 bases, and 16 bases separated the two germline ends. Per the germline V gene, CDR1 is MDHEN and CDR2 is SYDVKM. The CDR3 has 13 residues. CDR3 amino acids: CASSQRPVGEQFF. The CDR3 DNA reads TGTGCCAGCAGCCAGCGCCCGGTTGGGGAGCAGTTCTTC.

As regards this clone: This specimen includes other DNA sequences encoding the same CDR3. CDR3 sequence reads: CASSLVADTQYF. DNA for the CDR3: TGCGCCAGCAGCCTGGTAGCAGATACGCAGTATTTT. The genes are TRBV5-1 and TRBJ2-3; D is unresolved. CDR1 and CDR2 from the germline V gene are SGHRS and YFSETQ. The CDR3 has 12 amino acids. V dropped 4 bases and J dropped 4 bases, with 7 bases sitting between them.

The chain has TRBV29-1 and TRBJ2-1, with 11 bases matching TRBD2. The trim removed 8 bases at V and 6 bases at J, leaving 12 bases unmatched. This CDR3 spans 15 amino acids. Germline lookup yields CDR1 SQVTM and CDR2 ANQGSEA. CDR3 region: CSCSTPSGGSNEQFF. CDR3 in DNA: TGCAGCTGTTCTACCCCTAGCGGGGGGAGCAATGAGCAGTTCTTC.

The CDR3 spells CASSLYWGQGDNEQFF. The CDR3 DNA is TGTGCCAGCAGCTTGTATTGGGGACAGGGCGACAATGAGCAGTTCTTC. This sequence joins TRBV5-4 and TRBJ2-1; 9 positions agree with TRBD1. Germline CDR1 SGHNT, CDR2 YYREEE (reference sequence). This CDR3 region has 16 residues. V gave up 1 base and J gave up 5 bases; unmatched junction bases: 7.

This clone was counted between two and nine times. In DNA form, the CDR3 reads TGTGCCAGCAGCATATCGGGGGAGGGGTACAATGAGCAGTTCTTC. Residues: CASSISGEGYNEQFF. This chain links TRBV9 with TRBJ2-1; 7 bases fit TRBD2. The CDR3 is made up of 15 amino acids. Per the germline V gene, CDR1 is SGDLS and CDR2 is YYNGEE. The trim removed 4 bases at V and 4 bases at J, leaving 8 bases unmatched.

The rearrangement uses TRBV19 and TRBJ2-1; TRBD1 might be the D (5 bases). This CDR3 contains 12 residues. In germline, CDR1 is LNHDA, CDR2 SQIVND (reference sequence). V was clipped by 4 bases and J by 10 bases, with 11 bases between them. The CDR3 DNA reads TGTGCCAGTAGTACTCACGACAGAGAGCAGTTCTTC. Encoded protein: CASSTHDREQFF.

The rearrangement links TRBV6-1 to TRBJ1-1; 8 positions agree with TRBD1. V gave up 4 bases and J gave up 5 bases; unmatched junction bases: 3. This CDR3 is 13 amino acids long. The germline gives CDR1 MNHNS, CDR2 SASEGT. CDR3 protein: CASSVHRGTEAFF. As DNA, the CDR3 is TGTGCCAGCAGTGTTCACAGGGGGACTGAAGCTTTCTTT.

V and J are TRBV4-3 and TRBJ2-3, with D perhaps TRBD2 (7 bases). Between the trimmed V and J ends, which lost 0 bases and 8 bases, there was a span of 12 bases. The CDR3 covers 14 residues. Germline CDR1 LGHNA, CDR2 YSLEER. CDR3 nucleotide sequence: TGCGCCAGCAGCCAAGATCAAGGGGGGGGTACGCAGTATTTT. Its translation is CASSQDQGGGTQYF.

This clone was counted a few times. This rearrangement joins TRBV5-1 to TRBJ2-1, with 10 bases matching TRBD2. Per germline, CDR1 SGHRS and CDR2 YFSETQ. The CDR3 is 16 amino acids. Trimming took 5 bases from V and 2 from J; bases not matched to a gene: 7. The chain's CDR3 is CASRTSGSRTYNEQFF. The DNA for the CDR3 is TGCGCCAGCAGGACTAGCGGGTCACGGACCTACAATGAGCAGTTCTTC.

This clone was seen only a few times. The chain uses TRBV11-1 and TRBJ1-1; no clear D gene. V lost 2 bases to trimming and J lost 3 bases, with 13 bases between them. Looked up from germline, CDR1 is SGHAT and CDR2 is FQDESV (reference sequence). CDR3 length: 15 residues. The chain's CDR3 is CASSLHHALDTEAFF. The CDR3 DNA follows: TGTGCCAGCAGCTTACATCACGCGTTGGACACTGAAGCTTTCTTT.

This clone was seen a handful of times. The CDR3 sequence is CASSLAFTGGSQETQYF. The DNA of the CDR3 is TGTGCCAGCAGCTTAGCGTTCACAGGGGGCTCTCAAGAGACCCAGTACTTC. The J gene is TRBJ2-5, the V gene TRBV7-6, with 9 bases aligning to TRBD1. The CDR3 has 17 amino acids. Germline CDR1 and CDR2: SGHVS and FNYEAQ. V shed 0 bases, J shed 2 bases, and the junction held 7 bases outside the gene matches.

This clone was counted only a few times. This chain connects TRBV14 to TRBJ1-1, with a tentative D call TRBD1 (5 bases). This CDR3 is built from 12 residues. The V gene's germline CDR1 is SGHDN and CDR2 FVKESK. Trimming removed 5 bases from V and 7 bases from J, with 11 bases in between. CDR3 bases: TGTGCCAGCAGCTTGTCAGGGATTGAAGCTTTCTTT. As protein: CASSLSGIEAFF.

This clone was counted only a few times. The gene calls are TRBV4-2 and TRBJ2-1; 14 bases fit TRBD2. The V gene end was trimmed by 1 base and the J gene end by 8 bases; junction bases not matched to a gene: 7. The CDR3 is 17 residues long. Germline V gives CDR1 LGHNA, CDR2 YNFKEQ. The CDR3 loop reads CASSQVGTSGSQDEQFF. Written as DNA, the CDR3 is TGTGCCAGCAGCCAAGTCGGGACTAGCGGGAGTCAGGATGAGCAGTTCTTC.

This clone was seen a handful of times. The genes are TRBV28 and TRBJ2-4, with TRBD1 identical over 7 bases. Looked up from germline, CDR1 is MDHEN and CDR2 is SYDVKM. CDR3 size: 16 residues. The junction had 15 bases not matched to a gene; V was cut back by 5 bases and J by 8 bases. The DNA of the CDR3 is TGTGCCAGCAGTCCCCGCCGACAGGGCGCCAGGGACATTCAGTACTTC. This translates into CASSPRRQGARDIQYF.

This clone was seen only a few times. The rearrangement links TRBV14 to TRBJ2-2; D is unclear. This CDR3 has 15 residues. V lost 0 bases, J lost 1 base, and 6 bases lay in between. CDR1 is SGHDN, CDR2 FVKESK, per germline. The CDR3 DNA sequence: TGTGCCAGCAGCCAAGAGGCAGGGAACACCGGGGAGCTGTTTTTT. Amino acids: CASSQEAGNTGELFF.

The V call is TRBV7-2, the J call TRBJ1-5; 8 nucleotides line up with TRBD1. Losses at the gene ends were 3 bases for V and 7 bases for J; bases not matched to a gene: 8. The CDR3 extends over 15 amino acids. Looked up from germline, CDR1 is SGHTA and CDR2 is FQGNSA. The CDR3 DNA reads TGTGCCAGCAGCTTCGGACAGGGTTTTAACCAGCCCCAGCATTTT. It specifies CASSFGQGFNQPQHF. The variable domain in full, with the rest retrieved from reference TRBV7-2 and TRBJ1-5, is GAGVSQSPSNKVTEKGKDVELRCDPISGHTALYWYRQSLGQGLEFLIYFQGNSAPDKSGLPSDRFSAERTGGSVSTLTIQRTQQEDSAVYLCASSFGQGFNQPQHFGDGTRLSIL.

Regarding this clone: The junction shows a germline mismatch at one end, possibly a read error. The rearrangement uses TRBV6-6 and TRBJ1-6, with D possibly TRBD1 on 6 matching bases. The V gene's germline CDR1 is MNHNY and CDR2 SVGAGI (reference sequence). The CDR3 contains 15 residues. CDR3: CAISEGEWANSPLHF. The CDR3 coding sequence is TGTGCCATCAGTGAGGGGGAGTGGGCGAATTCACCCCTCCACTTT.

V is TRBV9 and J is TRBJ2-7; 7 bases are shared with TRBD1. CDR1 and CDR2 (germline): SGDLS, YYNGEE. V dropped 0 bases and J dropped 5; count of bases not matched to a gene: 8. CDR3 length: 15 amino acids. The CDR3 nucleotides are TGTGCCAGCAGCGTAGGAGGGGGCAGGACAGACGAGCAGTACTTC. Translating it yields CASSVGGGRTDEQYF. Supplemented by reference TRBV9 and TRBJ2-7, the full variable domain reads DSGVTQTPKHLITATGQRVTLRCSPRSGDLSVYWYQQSLDQGLQFLIQYYNGEERAKGNILERFSAQQFPDLHSELNLSSLELGDSALYFCASSVGGGRTDEQYFGPGTRLTVT.

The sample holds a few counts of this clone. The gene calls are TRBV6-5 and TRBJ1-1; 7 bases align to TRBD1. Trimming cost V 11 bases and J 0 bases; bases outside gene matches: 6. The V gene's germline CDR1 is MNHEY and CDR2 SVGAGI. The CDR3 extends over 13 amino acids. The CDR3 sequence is CAAKGQMNTEAFF. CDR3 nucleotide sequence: TGTGCCGCCAAGGGACAGATGAACACTGAAGCTTTCTTT.

The CDR3 here is CASSVTRLIGRAIEQYF. CDR3 nucleotide sequence: TGTGCCAGCAGCGTAACTCGTCTTATCGGCAGGGCGATCGAGCAGTACTTC. This chain joins TRBV13 and TRBJ2-7; D perhaps matches TRBD1 (5 bases). This CDR3 has 17 residues. Germline CDR1 and CDR2: PRHDT and FYEKMQ (reference sequence). V shed 5 bases and J shed 6 bases, with 26 bases lying between them.

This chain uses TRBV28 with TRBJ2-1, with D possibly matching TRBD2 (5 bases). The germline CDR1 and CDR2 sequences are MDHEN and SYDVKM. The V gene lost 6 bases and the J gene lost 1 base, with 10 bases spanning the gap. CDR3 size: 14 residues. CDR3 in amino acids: CASRSGDSYNEQFF. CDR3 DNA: TGTGCCAGCAGATCCGGGGATTCCTACAATGAGCAGTTCTTC.

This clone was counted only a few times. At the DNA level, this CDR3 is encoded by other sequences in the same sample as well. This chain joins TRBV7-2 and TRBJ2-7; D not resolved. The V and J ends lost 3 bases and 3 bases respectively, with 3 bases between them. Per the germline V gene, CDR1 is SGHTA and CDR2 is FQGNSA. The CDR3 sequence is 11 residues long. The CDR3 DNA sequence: TGTGCCAGCAGCTTTAACTACGAGCAGTACTTC. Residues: CASSFNYEQYF. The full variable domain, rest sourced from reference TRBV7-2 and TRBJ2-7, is GAGVSQSPSNKVTEKGKDVELRCDPISGHTALYWYRQSLGQGLEFLIYFQGNSAPDKSGLPSDRFSAERTGGSVSTLTIQRTQQEDSAVYLCASSFNYEQYFGPGTRLTVT.

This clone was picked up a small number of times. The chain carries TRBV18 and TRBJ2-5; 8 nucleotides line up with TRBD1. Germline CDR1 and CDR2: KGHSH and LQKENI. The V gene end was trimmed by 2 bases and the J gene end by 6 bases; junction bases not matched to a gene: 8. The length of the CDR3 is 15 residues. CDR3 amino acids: CASSPTLGQVKTQYF. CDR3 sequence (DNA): TGTGCCAGCTCACCAACGTTGGGACAGGTCAAGACCCAGTACTTC.

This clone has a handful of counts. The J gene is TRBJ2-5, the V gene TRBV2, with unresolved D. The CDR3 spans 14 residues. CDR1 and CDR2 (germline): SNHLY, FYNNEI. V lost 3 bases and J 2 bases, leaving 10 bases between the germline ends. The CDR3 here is CASSDGRSQETQYF. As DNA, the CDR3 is TGTGCCAGCAGTGATGGCAGATCACAAGAGACCCAGTACTTC.

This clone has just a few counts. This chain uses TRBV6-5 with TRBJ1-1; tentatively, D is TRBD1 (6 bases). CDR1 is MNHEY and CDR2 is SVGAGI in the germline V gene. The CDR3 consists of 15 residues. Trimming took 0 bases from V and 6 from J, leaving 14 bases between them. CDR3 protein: CASSYSTSGESEAFF. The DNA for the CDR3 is TGTGCCAGCAGTTACTCAACATCAGGGGAATCTGAAGCTTTCTTT.

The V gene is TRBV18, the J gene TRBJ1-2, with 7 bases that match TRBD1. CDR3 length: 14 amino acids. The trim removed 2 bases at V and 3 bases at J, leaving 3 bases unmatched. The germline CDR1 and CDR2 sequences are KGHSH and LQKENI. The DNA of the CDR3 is TGTGCCAGCTCACCAGACAGGGCCGACTATGGCTACACCTTC. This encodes CASSPDRADYGYTF.

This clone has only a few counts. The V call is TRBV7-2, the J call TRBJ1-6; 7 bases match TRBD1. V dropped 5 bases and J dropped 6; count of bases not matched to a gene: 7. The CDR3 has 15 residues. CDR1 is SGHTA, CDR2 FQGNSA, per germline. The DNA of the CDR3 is TGTGCCAGCAGCATCACAGGGGCTATTAATTCACCCCTCCACTTT. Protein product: CASSITGAINSPLHF.